This T cell receptor (beta chain) derives from a study of cytomegalovirus exposure and HLA in healthy donors. The CDR3 has 17 residues. In the PCR, 60 Vbeta and 13 Jbeta primers were used. The method was immunoSEQ multiplex PCR; TCRdb's version includes in-frame clones alone and lacks a portion of them. The sample includes about 150,000 clones, 80% to 85% of them seen just once. Findings and caveats of the study: Earlier analysis looked at TCR beta V segments, and most were productive about 87% or about 30% of the time.

As to this clone: The antigen remains undetermined.

The J gene is TRBJ2-1, the V gene TRBV21-1; TRBD1, the D gene given by the table, was not confirmed from the DNA. TRBV21-1 corresponds to a pseudogene. The TCR was taken from a boy aged 2 to 10 in good health and CMV-seronegative. The sequenced material came from PBMCs. CDR3: CASSKEQGNRSYNEQFF. In DNA, the CDR3 is TGTGCCAGCAGCAAAGAACAGGGAAACCGCTCCTACAATGAGCAGTTCTTC.